These 16 T cell receptor beta chains originate from one sample sequenced in a study of CD8+CD57+ T cells in acquired aplastic anemia. Patients picked for sequencing had shown CD8+CD57+ cell expansion detected by flow cytometry. The use of genomic DNA as template underpinned the TCR beta VDJ and CDR3 profiling. TCRdb ran MiXCR on the reads and lists one entry per CDR3 protein. The sample has about 58,000 distinct CDR3 sequences, roughly three fifths seen once. Material: sorted CD4+, CD8+, or CD8+CD57+ T cells (not recorded which) from PBMCs. These receptors were collected from a human donor with aplastic anemia.

Remarks on this clonotype: This CDR3 is missing its conserved last phenylalanine or tryptophan, likely due to a read error. The chain has TRBV14 and TRBJ1-2; D is unresolved. The CDR3 runs to 12 residues. The germline CDR1 and CDR2 sequences are SGHDN and FVKESK. Trimming stripped 2 bases from V and 3 bases from J, with 4 bases between. CDR3 DNA sequence: TGTGCCAGCAGCCAATCCCACTATGGCTACACCCTC. Its protein product is CASSQSHYGYTL.

This clonotype was detected a few times. This chain connects TRBV10-3 to TRBJ2-4; tentative D call: TRBD1 (5 bases). Trimming stripped 2 bases from V and 8 bases from J, with 10 bases between. Germline CDR1 reads ENHRY; CDR2 reads SYGVKD. This CDR3 comprises 13 residues. The CDR3 DNA reads TGTGCCATCAGTGAGGGGGCTGAGGACATTCAGTACTTC. Its translation: CAISEGAEDIQYF.

Concerning this clonotype itself: A read error may account for a junction end that differs from germline. J is TRBJ1-6 and V is TRBV7-2, with 10 bases fitting TRBD1. Germline V gene data show CDR1 as SGHTA and CDR2 as FQGNSA. CDR3 length equals 16 residues. The CDR3 nucleotides read TGTGTCAGCAGCTTAATGGGGACAGGGGCAGGTTCACCCCTCCACTTT. This translates into CVSSLMGTGAGSPLHF.

V and J are TRBV15 and TRBJ1-6; no clear D gene. Germline V gives CDR1 LNHNV, CDR2 YYDKDF (reference sequence). The CDR3 is made up of 10 amino acids. Between the trimmed V and J ends, which lost 6 bases and 10 bases, there was a span of 4 bases. The CDR3 reads CATRGSPLHF. CDR3 DNA sequence: TGTGCCACCAGGGGGTCACCCCTCCACTTT.

The chain is built from TRBV10-3 and TRBJ2-1, with no clear D. The length of the CDR3 is 13 residues. Germline V lookup: CDR1 ENHRY, CDR2 SYGVKD. Trimming pared 3 bases from V and 2 bases from J, leaving 5 bases between. The CDR3 DNA sequence: TGTGCCATCAGTGACACAGCCTACAATGAGCAGTTCTTC. Translating gives CAISDTAYNEQFF.

This chain connects TRBV29-1 to TRBJ1-2; 7 nucleotides agree with TRBD1. J gave up 7 bases and V 7 bases, and 9 bases lay outside the gene matches. The CDR3 runs to 12 residues. Looked up from germline, CDR1 is SQVTM and CDR2 is ANQGSEA. CDR3 nucleotides: TGCAGCGCGTCCGGGACAGTTGGTGGCTACACCTTC. Its protein product is CSASGTVGGYTF.

This chain links TRBV2 with TRBJ1-3; D is undetermined. V gave up 6 bases and J gave up 0 bases, with 9 bases separating them. CDR1 is SNHLY and CDR2 is FYNNEI in the germline V gene. CDR3 length: 14 residues. The CDR3 DNA sequence: TGTGCCAGCAGACCTTTACGCTCTGGAAACACCATATATTTT. Translation gives CASRPLRSGNTIYF. Full variable domain (missing parts from reference TRBV2 and TRBJ1-3): EPEVTQTPSHQVTQMGQEVILRCVPISNHLYFYWYRQILGQKVEFLVSFYNNEISEKSEIFDDQFSVERPDGSNFTLKIRSTKLEDSAMYFCASRPLRSGNTIYFGEGSWLTVV.

This clonotype has at least ten counts. The CDR3, as DNA: TGTGCCAGCAGTGGGACAGGGGACTCTAATGAAAAACTGTTTTTT. It yields the protein CASSGTGDSNEKLFF. The chain has TRBV28 and TRBJ1-4; 10 bases map to TRBD1. The CDR3 is 15 amino acids. Germline trimming cut 5 bases from V and 3 bases from J; bases unmatched to any gene: 3. In germline, CDR1 is MDHEN, CDR2 SYDVKM.

This clonotype was counted a single time. Possible read error: a much larger clone is one base away. The chain is built from TRBV9 and TRBJ1-1; 11 positions agree with TRBD1. CDR3 size: 17 residues. Germline CDR1 and CDR2: SGDLS and YYNGEE. With V trimmed by 4 bases and J by 1 base, 9 bases remained unmatched. The DNA for the CDR3 is TGTGCCAGCAGCCGGGGGACAGGGGGACTGGGGAACACTGAAGCTTTCTTT. Translated: CASSRGTGGLGNTEAFF.

This clonotype was seen at least ten times. The chain couples TRBV5-1 to TRBJ2-1; D may be TRBD2 (5 bases). Between the trimmed V and J ends, which lost 6 bases and 7 bases, there was a span of 11 bases. The CDR3 has 12 residues. Germline V CDR1 and CDR2: SGHRS, YFSETQ. CDR3 DNA: TGCGCCAGCACCCCCGGCGGGAATGAGCAGTTCTTC. Protein product: CASTPGGNEQFF.

CDR3 sequence: CAISLDRNQPQHF. The CDR3 coding sequence is TGTGCCATCAGTCTAGACAGGAATCAGCCCCAGCATTTT. V is TRBV10-3 and J is TRBJ1-5; perhaps TRBD1 as D (6 bases). Germline-derived CDR1 and CDR2 are ENHRY and SYGVKD. The V end lost 5 bases, the J end lost 4 bases, and 9 bases lay between the germline ends. The CDR3 is 13 amino acids.

The chain employs TRBV7-8 and TRBJ2-7; 9 bases fit TRBD2. Germline CDR1 and CDR2: SGHVS and FQNEAQ. The CDR3 spans 15 residues. The J segment lost 3 bases and the V segment lost 5 bases, leaving 8 bases of the junction unmatched. This CDR3 reads CASSDLTSGLYEQYF. The DNA for the CDR3 is TGTGCCAGCAGCGACTTGACTAGCGGACTCTACGAGCAGTACTTC.

V gene TRBV2 combines with J gene TRBJ1-2; a weak D match, TRBD1 (6 bases). The germline CDR1 and CDR2 sequences are SNHLY and FYNNEI. The CDR3 loop spans 14 amino acids. Trimming shortened V by 0 bases and J by 8 bases, and 13 bases separated the two germline ends. The CDR3 loop reads CASSEAWGARGYTF. In DNA form, the CDR3 reads TGTGCCAGCAGTGAAGCGTGGGGGGCACGGGGCTACACCTTC.

The chain couples TRBV12-3 or TRBV12-4 to TRBJ2-5; D uncertain. The ends were cut back, 3 bases at V and 5 bases at J, with 4 bases in the middle. The CDR3 contains 11 residues. CDR3 sequence: CASSLYETQYF. CDR3 nucleotide sequence: TGTGCCAGCAGTTTGTACGAGACCCAGTACTTC.

This clonotype was observed a few times. The CDR3 DNA reads as TGTGCCAGCAGTTACGGGAGGCTAGCGGGGGGGGAGTTCTTC. Protein sequence: CASSYGRLAGGEFF. This chain connects TRBV27 to TRBJ2-1, with 12 bases that match TRBD2. Looked up from germline, CDR1 is MNHEY and CDR2 is SMNVEV (reference sequence). The J segment lost 14 bases and the V segment lost 4 bases, leaving 9 bases of the junction unmatched. There are 14 residues in the CDR3.

The chain joins TRBV15 to TRBJ1-2; D not certain. Germline V gene sequence: CDR1 LNHNV, CDR2 YYDKDF (reference sequence). There are 13 residues in the CDR3. The V end lost 0 bases, the J end lost 8 bases, and 10 bases lay between the germline ends. The CDR3 DNA sequence: TGTGCCACCAGCAGAGATCAGCAGTCGGGCTACACCTTC. Encoded protein: CATSRDQQSGYTF.